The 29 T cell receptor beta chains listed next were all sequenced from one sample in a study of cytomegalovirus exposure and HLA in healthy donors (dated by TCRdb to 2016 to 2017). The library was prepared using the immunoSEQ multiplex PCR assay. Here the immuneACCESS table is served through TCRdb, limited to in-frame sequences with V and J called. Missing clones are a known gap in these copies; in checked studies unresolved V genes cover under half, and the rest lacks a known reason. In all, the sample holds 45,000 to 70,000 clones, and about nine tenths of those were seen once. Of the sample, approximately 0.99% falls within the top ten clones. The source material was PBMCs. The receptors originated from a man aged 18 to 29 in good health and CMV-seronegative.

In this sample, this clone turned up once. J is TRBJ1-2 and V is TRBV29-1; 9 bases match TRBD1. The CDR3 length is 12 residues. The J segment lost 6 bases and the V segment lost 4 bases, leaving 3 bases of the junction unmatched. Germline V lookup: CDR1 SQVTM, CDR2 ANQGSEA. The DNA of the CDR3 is TGCAGCGTTGCCCGGACAGGGGATGGCTACACCTTC. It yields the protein CSVARTGDGYTF. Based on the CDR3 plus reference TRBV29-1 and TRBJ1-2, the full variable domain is SAVISQKPSRDICQRGTSLTIQCQVDSQVTMMFWYRQQPGQSLTLIATANQGSEATYESGFVIDKFPISRPNLTFSTLTVSNMSPEDSSIYLCSVARTGDGYTFGSGTRLTVV.

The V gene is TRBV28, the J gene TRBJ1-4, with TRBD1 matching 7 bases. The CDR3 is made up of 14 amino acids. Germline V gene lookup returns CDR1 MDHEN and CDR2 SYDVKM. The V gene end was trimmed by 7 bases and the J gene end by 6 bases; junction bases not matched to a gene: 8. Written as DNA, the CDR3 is TGTGCCAGCAAGGTGGGACAGTTTTATGAAAAACTGTTTTTT. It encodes CASKVGQFYEKLFF.

This CDR3 is CASSLGGLNTEAFF. In nucleotides, the CDR3 is TGTGCCAGCAGTCTTGGCGGTTTGAACACTGAAGCTTTCTTT. The chain carries TRBV5-4 and TRBJ1-1; no clear D gene. V dropped 5 bases and J dropped 0 bases, with 11 bases sitting between them. The CDR3 has 14 amino acids. Germline CDR1 and CDR2: SGHNT and YYREEE (reference sequence).

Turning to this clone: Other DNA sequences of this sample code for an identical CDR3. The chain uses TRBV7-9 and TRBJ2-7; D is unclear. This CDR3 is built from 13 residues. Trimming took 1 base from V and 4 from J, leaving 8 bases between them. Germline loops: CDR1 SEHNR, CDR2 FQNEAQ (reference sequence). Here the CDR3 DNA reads TGTGCCAGCAGCTTAGTAGGCGGTTACGAGCAGTACTTC. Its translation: CASSLVGGYEQYF. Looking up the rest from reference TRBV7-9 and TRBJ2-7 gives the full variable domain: DTGVSQNPRHKITKRGQNVTFRCDPISEHNRLYWYRQTLGQGPEFLTYFQNEAQLEKSRLLSDRFSAERPKGSFSTLEIQRTEQGDSAMYLCASSLVGGYEQYFGPGTRLTVT.

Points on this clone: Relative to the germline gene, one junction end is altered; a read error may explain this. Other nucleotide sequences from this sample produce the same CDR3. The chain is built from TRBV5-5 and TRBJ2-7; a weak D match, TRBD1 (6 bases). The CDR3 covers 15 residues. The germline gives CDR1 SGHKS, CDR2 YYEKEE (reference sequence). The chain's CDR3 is CASLPTGMDSYEQYF. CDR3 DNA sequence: TGCGCCAGCCTGCCCACCGGAATGGACAGCTACGAGCAGTACTTC. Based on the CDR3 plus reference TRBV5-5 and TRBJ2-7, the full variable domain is DAGVTQSPTHLIKTRGQQVTLRCSPISGHKSVSWYQQVLGQGPQFIFQYYEKEERGRGNFPDRFSARQFPNYSSELNVNALLLGDSALYLCASLPTGMDSYEQYFGPGTRLTVT.

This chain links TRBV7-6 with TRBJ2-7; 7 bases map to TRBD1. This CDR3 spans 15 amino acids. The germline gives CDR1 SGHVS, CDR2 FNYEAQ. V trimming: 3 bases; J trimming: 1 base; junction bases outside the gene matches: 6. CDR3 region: CASSLFSDRSYEQYF. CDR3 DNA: TGTGCCAGCAGCTTGTTCTCGGACAGGTCCTACGAGCAGTACTTC.

This chain's CDR3 is CASRGSRLIQYF. DNA of the CDR3: TGTGCCAGTAGGGGTTCTCGGCTCATTCAGTACTTC. This rearrangement joins TRBV2 to TRBJ2-4, with a possible D match to TRBD1 (5 bases). There are 12 residues in the CDR3. Germline loops: CDR1 SNHLY, CDR2 FYNNEI. Trimming removed 9 bases from V and 9 bases from J, with 15 bases in between.

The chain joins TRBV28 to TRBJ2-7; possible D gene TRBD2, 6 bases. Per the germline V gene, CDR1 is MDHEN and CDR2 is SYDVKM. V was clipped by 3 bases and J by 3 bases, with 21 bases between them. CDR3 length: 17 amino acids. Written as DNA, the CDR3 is TGTGCCAGCAGTTTTTCGCGGCCGGGGGTGCACGGCTACGAGCAGTACTTC. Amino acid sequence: CASSFSRPGVHGYEQYF. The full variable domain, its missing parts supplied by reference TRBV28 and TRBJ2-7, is DVKVTQSSRYLVKRTGEKVFLECVQDMDHENMFWYRQDPGLGLRLIYFSYDVKMKEKGDIPEGYSVSREKKERFSLILESASTNQTSMYLCASSFSRPGVHGYEQYFGPGTRLTVT.

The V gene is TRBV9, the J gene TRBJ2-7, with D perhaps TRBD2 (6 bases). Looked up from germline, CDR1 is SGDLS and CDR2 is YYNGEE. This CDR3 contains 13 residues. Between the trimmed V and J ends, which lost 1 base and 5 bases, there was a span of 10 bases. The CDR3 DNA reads TGTGCCAGCAGCGTAAATAGCGGCGACGAGCAGTACTTC. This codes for CASSVNSGDEQYF.

CDR3 region: CASSLDTREQFF. The CDR3 DNA reads TGCGCCAGCAGTCTGGACACACGTGAGCAGTTCTTC. V usage is TRBV10-2 and J usage is TRBJ2-1, with a tentative D call TRBD1 (5 bases). V lost 5 bases to trimming and J lost 9 bases, with 11 bases between them. Germline V gene data show CDR1 as WSHSY and CDR2 as SAAADI. The CDR3 covers 12 residues.

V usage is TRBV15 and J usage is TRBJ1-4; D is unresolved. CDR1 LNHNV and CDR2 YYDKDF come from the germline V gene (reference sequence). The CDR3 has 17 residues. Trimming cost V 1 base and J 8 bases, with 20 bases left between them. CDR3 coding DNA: TGTGCCACCAGCAGAGTACCATGGTGGGGAGGAAGCGAAAAACTGTTTTTT. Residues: CATSRVPWWGGSEKLFF.

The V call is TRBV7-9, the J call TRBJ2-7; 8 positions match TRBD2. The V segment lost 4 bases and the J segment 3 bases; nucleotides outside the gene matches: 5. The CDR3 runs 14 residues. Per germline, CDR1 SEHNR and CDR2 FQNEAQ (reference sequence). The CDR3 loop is CASSSATSVYEQYF. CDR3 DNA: TGTGCCAGCAGCTCCGCGACTAGCGTCTACGAGCAGTACTTC.

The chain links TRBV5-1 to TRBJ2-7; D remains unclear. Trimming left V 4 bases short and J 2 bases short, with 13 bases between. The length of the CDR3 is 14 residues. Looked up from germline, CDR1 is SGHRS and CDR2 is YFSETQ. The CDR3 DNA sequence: TGCGCCAGCAGCGACGGAGACTGGGCCTACGAGCAGTACTTC. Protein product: CASSDGDWAYEQYF.

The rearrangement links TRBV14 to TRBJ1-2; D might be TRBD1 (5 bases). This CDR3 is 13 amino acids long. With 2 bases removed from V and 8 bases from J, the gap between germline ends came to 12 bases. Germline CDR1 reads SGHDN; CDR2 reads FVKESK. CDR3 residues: CASSQNDRRGYTF. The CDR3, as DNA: TGTGCCAGCAGCCAAAACGACAGAAGGGGCTACACCTTC.

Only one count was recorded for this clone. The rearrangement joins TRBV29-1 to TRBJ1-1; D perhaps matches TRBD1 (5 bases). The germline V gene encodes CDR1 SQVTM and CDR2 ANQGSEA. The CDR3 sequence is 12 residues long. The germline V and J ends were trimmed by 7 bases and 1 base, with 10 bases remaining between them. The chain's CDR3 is CSAWGGNTEAFF. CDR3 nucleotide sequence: TGCAGCGCCTGGGGGGGGAACACTGAAGCTTTCTTT.

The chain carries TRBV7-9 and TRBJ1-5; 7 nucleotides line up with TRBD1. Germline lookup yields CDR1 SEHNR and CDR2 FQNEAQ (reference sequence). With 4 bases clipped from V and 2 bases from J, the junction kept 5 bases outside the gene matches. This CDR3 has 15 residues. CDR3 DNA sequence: TGTGCCAGCAGCTCGGACAGGTGGGGCAATCAGCCCCAGCATTTT. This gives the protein CASSSDRWGNQPQHF.

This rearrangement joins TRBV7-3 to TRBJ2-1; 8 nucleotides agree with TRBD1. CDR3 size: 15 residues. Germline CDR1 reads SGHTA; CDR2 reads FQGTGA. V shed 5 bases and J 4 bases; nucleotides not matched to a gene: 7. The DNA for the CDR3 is TGTGCCAGCAGCCAAACAGGGGGAGTATACAATGAGCAGTTCTTC. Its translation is CASSQTGGVYNEQFF.

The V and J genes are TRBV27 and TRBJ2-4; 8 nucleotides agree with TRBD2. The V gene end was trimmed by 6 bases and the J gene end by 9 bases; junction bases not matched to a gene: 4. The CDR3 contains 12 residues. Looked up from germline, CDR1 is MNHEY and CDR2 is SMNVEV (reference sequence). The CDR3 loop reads CASRSSGSIQYF. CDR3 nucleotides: TGTGCCAGCAGATCCAGCGGGAGCATTCAGTACTTC.

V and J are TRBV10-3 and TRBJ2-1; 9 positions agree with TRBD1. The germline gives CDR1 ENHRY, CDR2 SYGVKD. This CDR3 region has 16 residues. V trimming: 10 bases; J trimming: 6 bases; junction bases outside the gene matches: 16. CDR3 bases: TGTGCCACCCTACCACCGGGACAGGGATTCGGCAATGAGCAGTTCTTC. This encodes CATLPPGQGFGNEQFF.

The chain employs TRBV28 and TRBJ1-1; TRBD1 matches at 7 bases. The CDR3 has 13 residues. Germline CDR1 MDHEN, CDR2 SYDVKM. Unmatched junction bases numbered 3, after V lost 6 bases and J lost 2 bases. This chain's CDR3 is CASRTGLNTEAFF. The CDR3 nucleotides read TGTGCCAGCAGGACAGGGCTTAACACTGAAGCTTTCTTT.

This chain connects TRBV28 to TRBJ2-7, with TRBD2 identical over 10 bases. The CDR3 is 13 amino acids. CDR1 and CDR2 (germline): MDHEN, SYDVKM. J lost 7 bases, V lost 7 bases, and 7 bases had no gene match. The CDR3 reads CASNLAGAGEQYF. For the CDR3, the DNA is TGTGCCAGCAACCTAGCGGGAGCTGGGGAGCAGTACTTC.

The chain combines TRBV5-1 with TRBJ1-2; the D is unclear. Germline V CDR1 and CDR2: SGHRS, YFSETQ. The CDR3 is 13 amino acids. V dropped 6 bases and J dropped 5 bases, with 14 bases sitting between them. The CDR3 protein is CASTSDDTYGYTF. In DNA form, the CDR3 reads TGCGCCAGCACCTCCGATGATACTTATGGCTACACCTTC.

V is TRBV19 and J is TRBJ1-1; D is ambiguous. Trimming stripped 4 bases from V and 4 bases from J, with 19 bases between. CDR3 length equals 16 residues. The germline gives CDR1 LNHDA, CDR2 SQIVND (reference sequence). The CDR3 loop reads CASSTSRYARGTEAFF. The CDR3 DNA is TGTGCCAGTAGTACCTCCCGATACGCCAGAGGCACTGAAGCTTTCTTT.

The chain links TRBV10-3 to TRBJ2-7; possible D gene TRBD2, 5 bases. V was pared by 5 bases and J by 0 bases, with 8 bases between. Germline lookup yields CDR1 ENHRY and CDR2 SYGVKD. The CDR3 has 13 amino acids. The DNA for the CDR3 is TGTGCCATCAGTACTCGGGACTCCTACGAGCAGTACTTC. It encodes CAISTRDSYEQYF.

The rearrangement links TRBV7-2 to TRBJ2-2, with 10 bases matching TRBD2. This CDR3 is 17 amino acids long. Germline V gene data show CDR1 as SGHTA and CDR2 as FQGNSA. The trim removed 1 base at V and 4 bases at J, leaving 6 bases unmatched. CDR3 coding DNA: TGTGCCAGCAGCTTAGTTAGCCTAGCGGGAGTCACCGGGGAGCTGTTTTTT. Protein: CASSLVSLAGVTGELFF.

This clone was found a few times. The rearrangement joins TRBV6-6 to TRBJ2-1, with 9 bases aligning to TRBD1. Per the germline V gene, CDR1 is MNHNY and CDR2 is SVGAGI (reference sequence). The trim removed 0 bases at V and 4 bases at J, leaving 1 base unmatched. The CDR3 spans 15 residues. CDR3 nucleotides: TGTGCCAGCAGTTACTCCGGGACAGGGTACAATGAGCAGTTCTTC. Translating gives CASSYSGTGYNEQFF.

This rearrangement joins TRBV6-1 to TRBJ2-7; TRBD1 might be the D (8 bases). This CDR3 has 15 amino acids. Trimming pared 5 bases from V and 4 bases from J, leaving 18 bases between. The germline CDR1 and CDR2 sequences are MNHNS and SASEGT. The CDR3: CASSSTGGGEYEQYF. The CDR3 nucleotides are TGTGCCAGCAGTTCAACAGGGGGAGGGGAGTACGAGCAGTACTTC.

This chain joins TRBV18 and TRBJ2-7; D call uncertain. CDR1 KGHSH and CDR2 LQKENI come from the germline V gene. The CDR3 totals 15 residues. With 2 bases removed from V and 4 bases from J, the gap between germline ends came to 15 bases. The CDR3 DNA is TGTGCCAGCTCACCAGGGCCCGAACTCCTTTACGAGCAGTACTTC. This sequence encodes CASSPGPELLYEQYF.

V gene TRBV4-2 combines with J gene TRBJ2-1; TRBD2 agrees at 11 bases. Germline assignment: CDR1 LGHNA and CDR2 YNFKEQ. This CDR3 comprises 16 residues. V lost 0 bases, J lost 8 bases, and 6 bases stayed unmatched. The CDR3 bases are TGTGCCAGCAGCCAAGATAGCGGGAGGGCCGTCGATGAGCAGTTCTTC. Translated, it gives CASSQDSGRAVDEQFF.